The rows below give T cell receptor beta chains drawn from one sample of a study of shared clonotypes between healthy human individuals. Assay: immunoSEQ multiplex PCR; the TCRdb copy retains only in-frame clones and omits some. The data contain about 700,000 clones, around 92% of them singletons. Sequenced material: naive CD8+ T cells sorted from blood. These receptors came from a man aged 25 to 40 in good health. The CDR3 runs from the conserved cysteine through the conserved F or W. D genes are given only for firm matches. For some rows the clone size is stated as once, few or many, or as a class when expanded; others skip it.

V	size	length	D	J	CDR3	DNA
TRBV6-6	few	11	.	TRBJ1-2	CASSYSDGYTF	TGTGCCAGCAGTTACTCTGATGGCTACACCTTC
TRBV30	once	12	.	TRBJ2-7	CAWRGGSDEQYF	TGTGCCTGGAGAGGGGGAAGCGACGAGCAGTACTTC
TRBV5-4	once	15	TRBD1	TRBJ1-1	CASRTAGGLNTEAFF	TGTGCCAGCAGGACGGCAGGGGGACTGAACACTGAAGCTTTCTTT
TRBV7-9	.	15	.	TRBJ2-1	CASSLAEVGNNEQFF	TGTGCCAGCAGCTTAGCGGAGGTAGGAAACAATGAGCAGTTCTTC
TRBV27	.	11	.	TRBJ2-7	CASRGFDEQYF	TGTGCCAGCAGGGGGTTCGACGAGCAGTACTTC
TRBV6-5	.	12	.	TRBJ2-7	CASSPQGHEQYF	TGTGCCAGCAGCCCACAGGGCCACGAGCAGTACTTC
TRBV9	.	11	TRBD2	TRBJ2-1	CAGGDHNEQFF	TGTGCCGGGGGGGACCACAATGAGCAGTTCTTC
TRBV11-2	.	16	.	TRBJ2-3	CASSRGVFTQTDTQYF	TGTGCCAGCAGCCGAGGAGTATTCACACAAACAGATACGCAGTATTTT
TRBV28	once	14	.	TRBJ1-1	CASRHRGMNTEAFF	TGTGCCAGCAGGCACCGGGGGATGAACACTGAAGCTTTCTTT
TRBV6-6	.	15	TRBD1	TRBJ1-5	CASKQGGDSNQPQHF	TGTGCCAGCAAACAGGGGGGGGATAGCAATCAGCCCCAGCATTTT
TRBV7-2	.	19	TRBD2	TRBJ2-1	CASSLGRLAGESRNNEQFF	TGTGCCAGCAGCTTAGGGAGACTAGCGGGAGAGAGTAGGAACAATGAGCAGTTCTTC
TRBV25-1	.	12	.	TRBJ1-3	CASSQQGNTIYF	TGTGCCAGCAGTCAACAGGGAAACACCATATATTTT
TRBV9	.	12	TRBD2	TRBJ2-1	CASRGGPGEQFF	TGTGCCAGCAGGGGAGGGCCGGGTGAGCAGTTCTTC
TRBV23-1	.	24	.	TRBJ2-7	CASTHPILASDLPPLSLLGYEQYF	TGCGCCAGCACTCACCCTATACTAGCCTCAGACTTACCACCCCTTAGTTTATTGGGTTACGAGCAGTACTTC
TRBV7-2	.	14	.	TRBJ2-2	CASSFGVRTGELFF	TGTGCCAGCAGCTTCGGAGTTCGCACCGGGGAGCTGTTTTTT
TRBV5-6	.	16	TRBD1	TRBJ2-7	CASSTDRGSTPYEQYF	TGTGCCAGCAGCACAGACAGGGGGTCTACGCCCTACGAGCAGTACTTC
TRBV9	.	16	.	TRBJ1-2	CASSASQTPANYGYTF	TGTGCCAGCAGCGCCTCCCAAACACCCGCTAACTATGGCTACACCTTC
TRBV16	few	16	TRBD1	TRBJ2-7	CASSDSSGTGHLEQYF	TGTGCCAGCAGCGATTCTTCCGGGACAGGGCATCTCGAGCAGTACTTC
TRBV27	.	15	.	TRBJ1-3	CASSWDGGSGNTIYF	TGTGCCAGCAGTTGGGACGGGGGATCTGGAAACACCATATATTTT
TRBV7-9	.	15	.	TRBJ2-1	CASSFGVTSYNEQFF	TGTGCCAGCAGCTTTGGCGTGACTTCCTACAATGAGCAGTTCTTC
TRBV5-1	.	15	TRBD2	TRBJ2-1	CASSLGLAGVNEQFF	TGCGCCAGCAGCTTGGGGCTAGCGGGAGTCAATGAGCAGTTCTTC
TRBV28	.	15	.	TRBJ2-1	CASSLWGLQRHEQFF	TGTGCCAGCAGTTTATGGGGACTCCAAAGGCATGAGCAGTTCTTC
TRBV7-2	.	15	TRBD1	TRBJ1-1	CASARGWLPYTEAFF	TGTGCCAGCGCCAGGGGGTGGTTGCCGTACACTGAAGCTTTCTTT
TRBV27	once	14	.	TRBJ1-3	CASSPGWTGNTIYF	TGTGCCAGCAGCCCGGGATGGACTGGAAACACCATATATTTT
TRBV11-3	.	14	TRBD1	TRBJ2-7	CASSSRDRDYEQYF	TGTGCCAGCAGCTCCCGGGACAGGGACTACGAGCAGTACTTC
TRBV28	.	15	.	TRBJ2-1	CASSFLGGKPNEQFF	TGTGCCAGCAGTTTTCTAGGCGGGAAACCCAATGAGCAGTTCTTC
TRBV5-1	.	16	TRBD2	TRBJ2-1	CASSAPREYAGNEQFF	TGCGCCAGCAGCGCCCCGCGGGAGTATGCCGGCAATGAGCAGTTCTTC
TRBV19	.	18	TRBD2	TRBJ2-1	CASILSHWESGRNNEQFF	TGTGCCAGTATCCTGTCGCATTGGGAGAGCGGGAGGAACAATGAGCAGTTCTTC
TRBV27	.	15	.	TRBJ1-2	CASTLRGGGLAGYTF	TGTGCCAGCACCTTACGGGGAGGGGGGTTAGCCGGCTACACCTTC
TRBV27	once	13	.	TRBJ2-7	CASFRSQGYEQYF	TGTGCCAGCTTTAGATCCCAGGGTTACGAGCAGTACTTC
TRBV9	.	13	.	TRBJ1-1	CASSQGGSTEAFF	TGTGCCAGCAGCCAAGGGGGTAGCACTGAAGCTTTCTTT
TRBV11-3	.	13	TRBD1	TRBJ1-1	CASSPGQDTEAFF	TGTGCCAGCAGCCCCGGACAGGACACTGAAGCTTTCTTT
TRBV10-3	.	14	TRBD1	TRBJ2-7	CAISESTGTAEQYF	TGTGCCATCAGTGAGTCGACAGGGACAGCCGAGCAGTACTTC
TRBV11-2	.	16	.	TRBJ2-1	CASSSINGWDYNEQFF	TGTGCCAGCAGCTCCATTAACGGCTGGGATTACAATGAGCAGTTCTTC
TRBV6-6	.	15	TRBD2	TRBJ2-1	CASSPRSGRASEQFF	TGTGCCAGCAGTCCCCGTAGCGGGAGGGCCAGTGAGCAGTTCTTC
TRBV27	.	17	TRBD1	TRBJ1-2	CASSPRDRGTANYGYTF	TGTGCCAGCAGTCCCCGGGACAGGGGAACAGCTAACTATGGCTACACCTTC
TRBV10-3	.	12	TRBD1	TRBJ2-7	CAISGGQYEQYF	TGTGCCATCAGTGGGGGACAGTACGAGCAGTACTTC
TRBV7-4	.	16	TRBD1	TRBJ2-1	CASSQRRQGKRNEQFF	TGTGCCAGCAGCCAAAGGAGACAGGGAAAGCGCAATGAGCAGTTCTTC
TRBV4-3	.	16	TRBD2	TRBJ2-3	CASSQASGRAADTQYF	TGCGCCAGCAGCCAAGCTAGCGGGAGGGCCGCGGATACGCAGTATTTT
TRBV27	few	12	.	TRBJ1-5	CASWGRDQPQHF	TGTGCCAGCTGGGGAAGAGATCAGCCCCAGCATTTT
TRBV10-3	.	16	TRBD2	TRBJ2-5	CAISKPDPGGEETQYF	TGTGCCATCAGTAAACCCGACCCGGGGGGGGAAGAGACCCAGTACTTC
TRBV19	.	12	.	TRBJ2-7	CASGTRGTRQYF	TGTGCCAGCGGGACGCGGGGAACCAGGCAGTACTTC
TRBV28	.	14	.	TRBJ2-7	CASRPPLIAYEQYF	TGTGCCAGCAGGCCGCCCCTGATTGCCTACGAGCAGTACTTC
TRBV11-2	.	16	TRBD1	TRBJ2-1	CASSFTDRVLYNEQFF	TGTGCCAGCAGCTTTACCGACAGGGTTCTCTACAATGAGCAGTTCTTC
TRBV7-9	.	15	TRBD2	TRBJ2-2	CASSLTSGEGGELFF	TGTGCCAGCAGCTTGACTAGCGGAGAGGGCGGGGAGCTGTTTTTT
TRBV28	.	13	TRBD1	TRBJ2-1	CASSLGQAEGQFF	TGTGCCAGCAGTCTTGGACAGGCAGAGGGGCAGTTCTTC
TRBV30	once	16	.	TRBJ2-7	CAWSNGVLRVGDEQYF	TGTGCCTGGAGCAATGGAGTTCTAAGGGTGGGGGACGAGCAGTACTTC
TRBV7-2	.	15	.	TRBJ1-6	CASSWPPGRNSPLHF	TGTGCCAGCAGCTGGCCCCCCGGACGTAATTCACCCCTCCACTTT
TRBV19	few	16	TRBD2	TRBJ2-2	CASSPQLAGDTGELFF	TGTGCCAGTAGTCCACAACTAGCGGGGGACACCGGGGAGCTGTTTTTT
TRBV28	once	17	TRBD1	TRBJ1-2	CASSDPYRGGISRGYTF	TGTGCCAGCAGTGACCCCTACAGGGGAGGAATCTCGAGGGGCTACACCTTC
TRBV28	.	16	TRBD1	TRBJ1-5	CASSPGDRVIDQPQHF	TGTGCCAGCAGTCCGGGGGACAGGGTGATCGATCAGCCCCAGCATTTT
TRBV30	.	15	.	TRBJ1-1	CAWSHALGLNTEAFF	TGTGCCTGGAGTCATGCTCTAGGGTTGAACACTGAAGCTTTCTTT
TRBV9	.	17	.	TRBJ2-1	CASSVFDPLTEYNEQFF	TGTGCCAGCAGCGTCTTCGACCCTCTTACCGAGTACAATGAGCAGTTCTTC
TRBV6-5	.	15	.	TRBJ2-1	CASSYVSWATNEQFF	TGTGCCAGCAGTTACGTCAGTTGGGCCACCAATGAGCAGTTCTTC
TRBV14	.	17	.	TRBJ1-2	CASSQGFPLNWNYGYTF	TGTGCCAGCAGCCAAGGGTTCCCTCTGAATTGGAACTATGGCTACACCTTC
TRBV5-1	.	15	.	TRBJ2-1	CASSIYTGSYNEQFF	TGCGCCAGCAGCATCTACACTGGTTCCTACAATGAGCAGTTCTTC
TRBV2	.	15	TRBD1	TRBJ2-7	CASSASGTGYGEQYF	TGTGCCAGCAGTGCGTCCGGGACAGGGTACGGCGAGCAGTACTTC
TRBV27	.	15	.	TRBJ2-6	CAKPWGRPGANVLTF	TGTGCCAAACCTTGGGGGCGTCCTGGGGCCAACGTCCTGACTTTC
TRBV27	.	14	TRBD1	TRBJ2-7	CASSLRDREAEQYF	TGTGCCAGCAGTTTAAGGGACAGGGAGGCGGAGCAGTACTTC